This TCR beta chain was captured in a study of cytomegalovirus exposure and HLA in healthy donors. The PCR made use of 60 Vbeta and 13 Jbeta primers. Clones were read by immunoSEQ multiplex PCR, and TCRdb kept only the in-frame ones, dropping some. The sample lists 150,000 to 200,000 clones; 75% to 80% were seen once. Study-level findings and limits: In a later analysis, V- and J-gene trimming of beta chains associated with a DCLRE1C missense variant, replicated independently. CMV serostatus alone was available as immune exposure information. Cytomegalovirus-associated TCR beta chains were listed, numbering under 200.

Likely unrecorded immune exposures existed in these nominally healthy donors. CDR1 is KGHSH and CDR2 is LQKENI in the germline V gene. The V end lost 6 bases, the J end lost 8 bases, and 13 bases lay between the germline ends. CDR3 length: 12 residues. The sample holds a few counts of this clone. Its target is not known. The TCR originated in a woman aged 40-49 years in good health and CMV-seropositive. The chain joins TRBV18 to TRBJ1-1; D might be TRBD1 (6 bases). The sequencing sample was made of PBMCs. The CDR3 is CASSQGQNEAFF. The CDR3 DNA reads TGTGCCAGCTCCCAAGGACAGAACGAAGCTTTCTTT.